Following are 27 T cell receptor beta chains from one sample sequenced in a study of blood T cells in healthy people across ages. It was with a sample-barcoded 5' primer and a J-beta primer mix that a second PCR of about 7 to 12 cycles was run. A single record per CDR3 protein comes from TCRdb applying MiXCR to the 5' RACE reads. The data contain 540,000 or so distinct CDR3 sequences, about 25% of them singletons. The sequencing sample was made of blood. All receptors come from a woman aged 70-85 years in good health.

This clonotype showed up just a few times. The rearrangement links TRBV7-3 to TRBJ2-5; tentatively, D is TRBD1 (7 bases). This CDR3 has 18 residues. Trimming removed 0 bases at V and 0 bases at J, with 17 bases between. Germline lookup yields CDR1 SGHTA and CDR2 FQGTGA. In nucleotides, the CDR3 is TGTGCCAGCAGCTTAACTGGAGGGACAGCCTTTCACCAAGAGACCCAGTACTTC. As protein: CASSLTGGTAFHQETQYF.

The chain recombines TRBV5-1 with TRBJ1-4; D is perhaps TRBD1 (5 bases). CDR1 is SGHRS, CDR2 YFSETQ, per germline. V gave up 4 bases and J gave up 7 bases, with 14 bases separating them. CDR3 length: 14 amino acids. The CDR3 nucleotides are TGCGCCAGCAGCGATCAGGGCTTTTCTGAAAAACTGTTTTTT. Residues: CASSDQGFSEKLFF.

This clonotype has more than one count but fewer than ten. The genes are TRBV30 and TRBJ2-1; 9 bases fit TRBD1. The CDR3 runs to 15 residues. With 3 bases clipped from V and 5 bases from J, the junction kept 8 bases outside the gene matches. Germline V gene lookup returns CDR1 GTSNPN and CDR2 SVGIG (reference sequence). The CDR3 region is CAWSGGQGRNNEQFF. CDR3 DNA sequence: TGTGCCTGGAGCGGCGGACAGGGGCGGAACAATGAGCAGTTCTTC.

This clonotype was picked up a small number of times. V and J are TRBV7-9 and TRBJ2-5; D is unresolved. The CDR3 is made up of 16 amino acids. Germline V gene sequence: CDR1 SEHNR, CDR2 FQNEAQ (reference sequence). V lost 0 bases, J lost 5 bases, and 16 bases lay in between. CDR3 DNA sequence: TGTGCCAGCAGCTTAGCTAACATAGCCCTCTGGGAGACCCAGTACTTC. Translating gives CASSLANIALWETQYF.

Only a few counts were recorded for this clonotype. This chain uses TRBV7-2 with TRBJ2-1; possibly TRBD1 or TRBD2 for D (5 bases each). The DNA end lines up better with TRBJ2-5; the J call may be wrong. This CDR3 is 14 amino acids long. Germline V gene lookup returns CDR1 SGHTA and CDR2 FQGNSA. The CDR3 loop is CASSLAGWDETQYF. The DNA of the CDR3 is TGTGCCAGCAGCTTAGCAGGGTGGGACGAGACCCAGTACTTC.

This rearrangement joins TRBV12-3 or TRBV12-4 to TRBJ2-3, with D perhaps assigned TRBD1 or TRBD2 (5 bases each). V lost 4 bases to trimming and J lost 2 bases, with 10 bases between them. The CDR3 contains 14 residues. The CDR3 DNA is TGTGCCAGCAGTTCCCTCGGGGCCACAGATACGCAGTATTTT. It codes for CASSSLGATDTQYF.

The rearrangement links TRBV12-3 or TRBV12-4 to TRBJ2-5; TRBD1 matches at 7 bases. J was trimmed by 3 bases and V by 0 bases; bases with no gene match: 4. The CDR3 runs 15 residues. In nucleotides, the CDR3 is TGTGCCAGCAGTTTAGCAGGGACAGTCAAAGAGACCCAGTACTTC. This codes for CASSLAGTVKETQYF.

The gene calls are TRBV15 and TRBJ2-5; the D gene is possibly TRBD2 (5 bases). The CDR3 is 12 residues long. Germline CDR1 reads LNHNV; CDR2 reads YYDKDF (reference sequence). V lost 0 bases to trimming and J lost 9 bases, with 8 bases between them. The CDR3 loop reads CATSREVGAQYF. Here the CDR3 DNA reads TGTGCCACCAGCAGAGAGGTCGGGGCCCAGTACTTC.

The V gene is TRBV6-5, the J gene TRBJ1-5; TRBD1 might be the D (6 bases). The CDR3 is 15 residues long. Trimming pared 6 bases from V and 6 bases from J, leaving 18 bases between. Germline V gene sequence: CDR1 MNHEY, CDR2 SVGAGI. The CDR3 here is CASSKSQGTGQPQHF. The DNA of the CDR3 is TGTGCCAGCAGCAAATCACAGGGAACGGGTCAGCCCCAGCATTTT.

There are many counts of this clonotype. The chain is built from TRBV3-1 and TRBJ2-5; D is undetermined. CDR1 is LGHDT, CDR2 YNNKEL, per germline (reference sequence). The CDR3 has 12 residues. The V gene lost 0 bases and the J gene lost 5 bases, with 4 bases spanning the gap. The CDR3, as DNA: TGTGCCAGCAGCCAAGAGCAGGAGACCCAGTACTTC. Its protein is CASSQEQETQYF.

The DNA for the CDR3 is TGTGCCAGCAGCTTAATCTCCGCCGGGTCTTCCGGGGAGCTGTTTTTT. Protein product: CASSLISAGSSGELFF. The chain couples TRBV7-3 to TRBJ2-2; D gene uncertain. V was cut by 1 base and J by 6 bases, with 15 bases left in between. Germline V gene sequence: CDR1 SGHTA, CDR2 FQGTGA. The CDR3 loop spans 16 amino acids.

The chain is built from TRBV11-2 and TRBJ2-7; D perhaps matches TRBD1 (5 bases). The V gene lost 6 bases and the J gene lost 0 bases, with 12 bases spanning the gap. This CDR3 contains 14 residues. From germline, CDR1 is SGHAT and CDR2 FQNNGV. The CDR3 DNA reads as TGTGCCAGCAGTCTTGACAGCCGCTCCTACGAGCAGTACTTC. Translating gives CASSLDSRSYEQYF.

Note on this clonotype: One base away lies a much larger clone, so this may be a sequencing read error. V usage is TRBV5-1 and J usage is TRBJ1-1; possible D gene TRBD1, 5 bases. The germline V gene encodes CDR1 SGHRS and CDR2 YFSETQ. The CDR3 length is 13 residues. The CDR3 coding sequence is TGCGCCAGCAGCTTGGAGACAGCAACAGAAGCTTCCTTT. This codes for CASSLETATEASF.

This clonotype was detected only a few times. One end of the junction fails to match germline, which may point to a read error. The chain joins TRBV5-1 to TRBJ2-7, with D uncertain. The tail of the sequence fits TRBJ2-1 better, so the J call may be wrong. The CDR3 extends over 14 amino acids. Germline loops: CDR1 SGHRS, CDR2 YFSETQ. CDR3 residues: CASGLGRLHNEQFF. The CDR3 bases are TGCGCCAGCGGCTTGGGCAGATTACACAATGAGCAGTTCTTC.

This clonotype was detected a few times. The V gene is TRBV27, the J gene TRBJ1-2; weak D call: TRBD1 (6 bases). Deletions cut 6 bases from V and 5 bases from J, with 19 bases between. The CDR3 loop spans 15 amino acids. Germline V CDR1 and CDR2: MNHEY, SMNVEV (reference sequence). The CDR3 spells CASSPLRTAVYGYTF. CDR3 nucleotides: TGTGCCAGCAGCCCCCTAAGGACAGCAGTTTATGGCTACACCTTC.

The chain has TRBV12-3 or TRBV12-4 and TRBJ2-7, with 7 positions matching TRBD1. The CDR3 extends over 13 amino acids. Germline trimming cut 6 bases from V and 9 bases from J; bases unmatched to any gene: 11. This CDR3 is CASSPWQGVSQYF. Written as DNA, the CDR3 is TGTGCCAGCAGCCCGTGGCAGGGGGTTTCGCAGTACTTC.

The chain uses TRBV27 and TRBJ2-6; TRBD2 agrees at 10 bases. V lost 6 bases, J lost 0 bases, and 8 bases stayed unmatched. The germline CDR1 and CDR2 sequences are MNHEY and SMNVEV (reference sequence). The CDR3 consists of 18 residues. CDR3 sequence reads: CASRDSSGGISGANVLTF. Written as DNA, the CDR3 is TGTGCCAGCAGGGATTCTAGCGGGGGTATCTCTGGGGCCAACGTCCTGACTTTC.

CDR3: CAISALGGTTEAFF. In DNA, the CDR3 is TGTGCCATCAGTGCGTTAGGGGGTACCACTGAAGCTTTCTTT. The V call is TRBV10-3, the J call TRBJ1-1; perhaps TRBD1 as D (6 bases). The ends were cut back, 4 bases at V and 4 bases at J, with 13 bases in the middle. The CDR3 is made up of 14 amino acids. Germline V gene lookup returns CDR1 ENHRY and CDR2 SYGVKD.

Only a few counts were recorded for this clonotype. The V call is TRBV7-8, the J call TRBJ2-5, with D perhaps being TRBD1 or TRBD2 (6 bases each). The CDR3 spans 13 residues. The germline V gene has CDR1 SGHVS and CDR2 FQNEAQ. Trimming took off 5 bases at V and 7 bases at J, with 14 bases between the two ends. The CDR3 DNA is TGTGCCAGCAGCGCGTTACAGGGAGGGACCCAGTACTTC. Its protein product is CASSALQGGTQYF.

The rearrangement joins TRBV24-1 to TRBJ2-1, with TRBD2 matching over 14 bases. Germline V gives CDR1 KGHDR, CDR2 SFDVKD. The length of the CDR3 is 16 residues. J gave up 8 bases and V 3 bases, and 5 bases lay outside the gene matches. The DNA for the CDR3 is TGTGCCACCAGTGATACCCGACTAGCGGGAGGGGATGAGCAGTTCTTC. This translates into CATSDTRLAGGDEQFF.

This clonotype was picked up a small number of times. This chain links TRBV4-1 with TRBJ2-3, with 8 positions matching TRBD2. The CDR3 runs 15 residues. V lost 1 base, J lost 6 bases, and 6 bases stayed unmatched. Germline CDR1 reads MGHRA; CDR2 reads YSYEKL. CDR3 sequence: CASSQVLAGSDTQYF. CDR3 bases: TGCGCCAGCAGCCAAGTGTTAGCGGGGAGTGATACGCAGTATTTT.

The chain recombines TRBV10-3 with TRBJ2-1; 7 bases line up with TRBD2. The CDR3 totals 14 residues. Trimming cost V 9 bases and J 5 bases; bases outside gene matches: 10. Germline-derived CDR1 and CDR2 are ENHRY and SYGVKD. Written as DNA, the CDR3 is TGTGCCATTGCGGCGCTAGCGGTTAACAATGAGCAGTTCTTC. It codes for CAIAALAVNNEQFF.

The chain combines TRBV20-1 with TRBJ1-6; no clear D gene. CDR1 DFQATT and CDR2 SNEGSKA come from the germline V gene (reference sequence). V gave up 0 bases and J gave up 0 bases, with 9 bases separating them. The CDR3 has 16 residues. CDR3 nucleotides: TGCAGTGCTAGAGACAAAGAAATCTCCTATAATTCACCCCTCCACTTT. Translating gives CSARDKEISYNSPLHF.

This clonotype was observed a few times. CDR3 bases: TGCAGTGCTAGAGATTTTGGGGGGAACACTGAAGCTTTCTTT. Amino acid sequence: CSARDFGGNTEAFF. The chain joins TRBV20-1 to TRBJ1-1; a possible D gene is TRBD1 (5 bases). This CDR3 is built from 14 residues. Trimming left V 0 bases short and J 1 base short, with 9 bases between. Germline-derived CDR1 and CDR2 are DFQATT and SNEGSKA (reference sequence).

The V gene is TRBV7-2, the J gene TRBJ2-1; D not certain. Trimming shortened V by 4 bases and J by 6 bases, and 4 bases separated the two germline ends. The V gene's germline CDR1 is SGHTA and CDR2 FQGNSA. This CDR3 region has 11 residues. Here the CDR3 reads CASSSLNEQFF. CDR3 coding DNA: TGTGCCAGCAGCTCCCTCAATGAGCAGTTCTTC.

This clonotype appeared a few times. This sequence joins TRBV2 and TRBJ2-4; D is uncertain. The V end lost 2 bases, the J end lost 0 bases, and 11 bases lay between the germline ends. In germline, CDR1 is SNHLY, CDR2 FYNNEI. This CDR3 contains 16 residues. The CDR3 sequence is CASSEISLLAKNIQYF. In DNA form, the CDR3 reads TGTGCCAGCAGTGAAATCAGTCTACTAGCCAAAAACATTCAGTACTTC. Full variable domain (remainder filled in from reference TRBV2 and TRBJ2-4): EPEVTQTPSHQVTQMGQEVILRCVPISNHLYFYWYRQILGQKVEFLVSFYNNEISEKSEIFDDQFSVERPDGSNFTLKIRSTKLEDSAMYFCASSEISLLAKNIQYFGAGTRLSVL.

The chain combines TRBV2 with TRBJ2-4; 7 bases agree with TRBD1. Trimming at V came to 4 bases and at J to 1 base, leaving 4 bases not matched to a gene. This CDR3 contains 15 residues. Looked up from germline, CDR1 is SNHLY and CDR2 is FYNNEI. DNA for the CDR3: TGTGCCAGCAGTGCCCGACAGGGCGCCAAAAACATTCAGTACTTC. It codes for CASSARQGAKNIQYF.